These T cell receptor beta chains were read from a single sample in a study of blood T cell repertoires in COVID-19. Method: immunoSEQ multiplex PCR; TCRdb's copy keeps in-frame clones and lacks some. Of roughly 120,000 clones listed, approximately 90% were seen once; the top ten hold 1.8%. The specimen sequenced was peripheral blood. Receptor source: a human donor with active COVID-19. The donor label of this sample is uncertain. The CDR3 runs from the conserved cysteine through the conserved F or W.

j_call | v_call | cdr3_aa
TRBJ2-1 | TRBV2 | CASSVPGTGASSYNEQFF
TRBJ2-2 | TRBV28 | CASSYRGKRTGELFF
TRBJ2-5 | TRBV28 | CASSLPETQYF
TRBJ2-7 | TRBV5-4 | CASSLERGPYEQYF
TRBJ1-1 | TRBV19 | CATSTGIGNTEAFF
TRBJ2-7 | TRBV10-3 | CAIRTQQGGPYEQYF
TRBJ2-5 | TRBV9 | CASSLGGGGSQETQYF
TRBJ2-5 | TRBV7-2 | CASSLGLGTTIQETQYF
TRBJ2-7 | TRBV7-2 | CASSLAPMSSYEQYF
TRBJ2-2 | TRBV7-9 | CASSLFRGTSGVHTGELFF
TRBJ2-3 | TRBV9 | CASSVATTSGVDTQYF
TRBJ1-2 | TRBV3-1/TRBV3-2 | CASNHAGGGGYGYTF
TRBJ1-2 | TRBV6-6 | CASRDPGGGGYTF
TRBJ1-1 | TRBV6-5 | CASSSTGRSESFF